Following are 14 T cell receptor beta chains from one sample sequenced in a study of control samples from healthy donors and cancer patients. Generated by immunoSEQ multiplex PCR, the TCRdb table keeps only in-frame clones and is missing some. This table has around 110,000 clones, around 87% appearing once. The sample comprised PBMCs. The origin of the receptors is a woman aged 45-65 years with colorectal cancer.

Details on this clone: The same CDR3 can be traced to other DNA sequences in this sample. The chain has TRBV10-3 and TRBJ1-4; weak D call: TRBD1 (5 bases). This CDR3 has 14 residues. V was clipped by 3 bases and J by 8 bases, with 13 bases between them. Germline loops: CDR1 ENHRY, CDR2 SYGVKD. Here the CDR3 reads CAISDGGWGEKLFF. In nucleotides, the CDR3 is TGTGCCATCAGTGACGGGGGGTGGGGGGAAAAACTGTTTTTT.

J is TRBJ1-1 and V is TRBV6-2 or TRBV6-3; D unclear. Trimming took off 2 bases at V and 5 bases at J, with 9 bases between the two ends. Germline lookup yields CDR1 MNHEY and CDR2 SVGEGT. The CDR3 consists of 13 residues. The CDR3 spells CASSYSLGTEAFF. The CDR3, as DNA: TGTGCCAGCAGTTACAGTTTAGGGACTGAAGCTTTCTTT.

This chain links TRBV24-1 with TRBJ2-2, with D maybe TRBD2 (5 bases). This CDR3 region has 15 residues. V lost 1 base and J lost 4, with 9 bases in between. Germline V gives CDR1 KGHDR, CDR2 SFDVKD. CDR3 amino acids: CATSDFRETTGELFF. The DNA for the CDR3 is TGTGCCACCAGTGATTTTAGGGAGACCACCGGGGAGCTGTTTTTT.

V gene TRBV9 combines with J gene TRBJ1-2; D remains unclear. The ends were cut back, 0 bases at V and 5 bases at J, with 8 bases in the middle. Germline V gene lookup returns CDR1 SGDLS and CDR2 YYNGEE. The CDR3 contains 13 residues. CDR3 sequence: CASSVGSRYGYTF. DNA of the CDR3: TGTGCCAGCAGCGTAGGTTCAAGGTATGGCTACACCTTC.

This chain joins TRBV15 and TRBJ1-2, with D possibly being TRBD1 (5 bases). The CDR3 sequence is 15 residues long. Germline V gene lookup returns CDR1 LNHNV and CDR2 YYDKDF (reference sequence). Deletions cut 1 base from V and 8 bases from J, with 17 bases between. The CDR3 DNA is TGTGCCACCAGCAGAGTGTTCGGGGGTTCAGGGGGCTACACCTTC. Encoded protein: CATSRVFGGSGGYTF.

This sequence joins TRBV30 and TRBJ1-4; TRBD1 might be the D (5 bases). This CDR3 region has 16 residues. Trimming stripped 4 bases from V and 8 bases from J, with 23 bases between. Germline V gene data show CDR1 as GTSNPN and CDR2 as SVGIG (reference sequence). The CDR3 DNA reads as TGTGCCTGGAACGGGCAGGGCTCCCTCTTCGGAGAAAAACTGTTTTTT. Its protein product is CAWNGQGSLFGEKLFF.

This clone showed up just once. This chain joins TRBV5-1 and TRBJ2-2; D is ambiguous. The CDR3 extends over 15 amino acids. V lost 0 bases and J lost 1, with 7 bases in between. Germline V gene lookup returns CDR1 SGHRS and CDR2 YFSETQ. The CDR3 region is CASSLGSRNTGELFF. As DNA, the CDR3 is TGCGCCAGCAGCTTGGGATCGAGGAACACCGGGGAGCTGTTTTTT.

V is TRBV6-5 and J is TRBJ1-5; no reliable D call. Trimming removed 9 bases at V and 2 bases at J, with 8 bases between. The CDR3 loop spans 12 amino acids. The germline CDR1 and CDR2 sequences are MNHEY and SVGAGI. CDR3 sequence: CASRNGNQPQHF. Here the CDR3 DNA reads TGTGCCAGTCGAAACGGCAATCAGCCCCAGCATTTT.

V and J are TRBV5-1 and TRBJ2-3, with D possibly TRBD1 on 5 matching bases. The CDR3 covers 15 residues. The germline V and J ends were trimmed by 1 base and 2 bases, with 11 bases remaining between them. Germline CDR1 and CDR2: SGHRS and YFSETQ. The CDR3 here is CASSLTGDLTDTQYF. The DNA for the CDR3 is TGCGCCAGCAGCTTGACAGGAGATCTCACAGATACGCAGTATTTT.

V usage is TRBV11-2 and J usage is TRBJ1-1, with a possible D match to TRBD1 (6 bases). Germline CDR1 and CDR2: SGHAT and FQNNGV. The V end lost 0 bases, the J end lost 7 bases, and 12 bases lay between the germline ends. The CDR3 totals 14 residues. CDR3 sequence (DNA): TGTGCCAGCAGCTTAGATCGGGGGCATGTTGAAGCTTTCTTT. Translating it yields CASSLDRGHVEAFF.

The chain links TRBV5-4 to TRBJ1-2, with TRBD1 matching over 10 bases. This CDR3 has 15 residues. J lost 4 bases, V lost 2 bases, and 5 bases had no gene match. CDR1 is SGHNT, CDR2 YYREEE, per germline (reference sequence). Here the CDR3 reads CASSFGTGETYGYTF. For the CDR3, the DNA is TGTGCCAGCAGCTTCGGGACAGGGGAGACCTATGGCTACACCTTC.

The chain combines TRBV28 with TRBJ2-7; 10 bases line up with TRBD1. The CDR3 has 15 residues. V shed 6 bases and J 4 bases; nucleotides not matched to a gene: 9. The germline V gene has CDR1 MDHEN and CDR2 SYDVKM. The CDR3 loop reads CASSEPGQGGYEQYF. CDR3 nucleotides: TGTGCCAGCAGCGAACCTGGACAGGGGGGATACGAGCAGTACTTC.

V and J are TRBV18 and TRBJ2-1; D possibly matches TRBD1 or TRBD2 (5 bases each). CDR1 and CDR2 from the germline V gene are KGHSH and LQKENI. This CDR3 is 15 amino acids long. Trimming removed 2 bases at V and 9 bases at J, with 17 bases between. CDR3 residues: CASSPSTRGSIEQFF. CDR3 DNA: TGTGCCAGCTCACCAAGCACTAGGGGTAGTATTGAGCAGTTCTTC.

The V and J genes are TRBV7-2 and TRBJ1-1, with D unclear. Germline CDR1 and CDR2: SGHTA and FQGNSA. The CDR3 is 11 amino acids. V was shortened by 3 bases and J by 8 bases, with 7 bases between the two germline ends. The CDR3 DNA is TGTGCCAGCAGCTTTTATAAAGAAGCTTTCTTT. Translating gives CASSFYKEAFF.